This T cell receptor (beta chain) originates from a study (dated by TCRdb to about 2016). Library generation was performed with RT-PCR. Sequenced using an Illumina MiSeq. TCRdb trimmed public reads at Q25 via fastp, called clones via MiXCR and kept in-frame beta chains. Rows are unified per CDR3 protein, each entry keeping the most common DNA and genes. This sample lists more than 600,000 distinct CDR3 sequences; 12% to 15% were detected once. The ten most abundant clones make up 3.6% of the sample. This clonotype was picked up a small number of times. The antigen this receptor binds is unknown. Per-nucleotide qualities are absent, and no much larger clonotype sits a single base away. V loses 4 bases of germline sequence and J loses 8 bases, and the interval between the two ends is 16 bases. Sequences SGHDT (CDR1) and YYEEEE (CDR2) are obtained from the germline V gene. From its cysteine to its phenylalanine, the CDR3 spans 15 amino acids. Only the CDR3 region is kept as DNA, spanning 45 bases read in frame from base 1.

Sequencing was performed on memory CD4+ T cells from blood. This TCR was recovered from a female donor in good health, serving as a healthy control. The chain couples TRBV5-6 to TRBJ1-6; a tentative D match to TRBD1 spans 6 bases. Here is the DNA: TGTGCCAGCAGCCCTATCGGGACACGGGATTCACCCCTCCACTTT. This translates into CASSPIGTRDSPLHF.